These 5 T cell receptor beta chains originate from one sample sequenced in a study of T cell responses to AZD1222 COVID-19 vaccine. Sequencing was performed with immunoSEQ multiplex PCR; in TCRdb, only in-frame clones are kept and a portion is missing. The sample comprises fewer than 200,000 clones, more than 75% of which are singletons, and roughly a quarter rests with the top ten. Specimen: peripheral blood, collected 28 days after the second AZD1222 dose. These receptors were obtained from an adult who received the AZD1222 COVID-19 vaccine.

This clone was counted a single time. The chain couples TRBV7-2 to TRBJ2-1; 7 bases map to TRBD2. Germline values: CDR1 SGHTA, CDR2 FQGNSA. After removal of 1 base from V and 1 base from J, the junction contained 1 base not matched to a gene. This CDR3 contains 15 residues. The CDR3 sequence: CASSLVGGSYNEQFF. CDR3 nucleotide sequence: TGTGCCAGCAGCTTAGTGGGGGGGTCCTACAATGAGCAGTTCTTC. Using reference TRBV7-2 and TRBJ2-1 for the parts outside the CDR3, the full variable domain is GAGVSQSPSNKVTEKGKDVELRCDPISGHTALYWYRQSLGQGLEFLIYFQGNSAPDKSGLPSDRFSAERTGGSVSTLTIQRTQQEDSAVYLCASSLVGGSYNEQFFGPGTRLTVL.

The J gene is TRBJ1-6, the V gene TRBV24-1, with D possibly TRBD1 on 6 matching bases. Germline V gene data show CDR1 as KGHDR and CDR2 as SFDVKD. CDR3 length equals 14 residues. Deletions cut 7 bases from V and 3 bases from J, with 9 bases between. CDR3 protein: CATRDSGYNSPLHF. Here the CDR3 DNA reads TGTGCCACCAGGGACAGCGGCTATAATTCACCCCTCCACTTT.

The chain recombines TRBV18 with TRBJ2-7, with TRBD2 matching over 9 bases. Germline V CDR1 and CDR2: KGHSH, LQKENI. Unmatched junction bases numbered 14, after V lost 3 bases and J lost 5 bases. This CDR3 region has 17 residues. The CDR3 nucleotides read TGTGCCAGCTCACCGAAGGGGGAGGGTAGCGGGAGCAACGAGCAGTACTTC. It specifies CASSPKGEGSGSNEQYF.

The J gene is TRBJ2-3, the V gene TRBV6-6; a possible D gene is TRBD2 (6 bases). The CDR3 has 15 residues. With 0 bases removed from V and 5 bases from J, the gap between germline ends came to 12 bases. Germline CDR1 and CDR2: MNHNY and SVGAGI (reference sequence). Here the CDR3 reads CASSYSGQGGDTQYF. In DNA form, the CDR3 reads TGTGCCAGCAGTTACTCGGGGCAGGGAGGAGATACGCAGTATTTT.

The J gene is TRBJ2-1, the V gene TRBV9; 9 nucleotides line up with TRBD1. The V gene end was trimmed by 4 bases and the J gene end by 7 bases; junction bases not matched to a gene: 9. Germline V lookup: CDR1 SGDLS, CDR2 YYNGEE. This CDR3 has 15 amino acids. This CDR3 reads CASSPQGQGGNEQFF. The CDR3 bases are TGTGCCAGCAGCCCCCAGGGACAGGGAGGAAATGAGCAGTTCTTC.